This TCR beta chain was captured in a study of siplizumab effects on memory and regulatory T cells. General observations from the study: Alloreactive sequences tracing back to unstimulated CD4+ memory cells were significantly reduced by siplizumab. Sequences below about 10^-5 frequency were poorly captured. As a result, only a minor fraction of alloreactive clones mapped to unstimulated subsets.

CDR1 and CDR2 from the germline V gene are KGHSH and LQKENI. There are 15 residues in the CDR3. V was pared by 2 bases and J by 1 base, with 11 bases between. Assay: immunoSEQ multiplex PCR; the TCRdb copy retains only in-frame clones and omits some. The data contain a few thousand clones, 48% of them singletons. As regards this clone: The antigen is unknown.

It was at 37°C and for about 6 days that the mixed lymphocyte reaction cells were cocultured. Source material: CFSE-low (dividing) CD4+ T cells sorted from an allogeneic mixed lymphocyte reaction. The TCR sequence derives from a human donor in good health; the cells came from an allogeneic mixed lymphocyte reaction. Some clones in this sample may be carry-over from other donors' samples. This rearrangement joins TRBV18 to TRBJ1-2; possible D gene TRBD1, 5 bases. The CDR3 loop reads CASSPLDNFNYGYTF. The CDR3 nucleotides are TGTGCCAGCTCACCATTGGACAACTTTAACTATGGCTACACCTTC.